Sequencing of this T cell receptor beta chain was carried out in a study of long-term antiretroviral therapy in people with HIV. Points from the study as a whole: Controls exceeded HIV repertoires in CDR3 length range.

With survey level as its setting, the immunoSEQ assay was v3.0. Libraries were prepared by immunoSEQ multiplex PCR; TCRdb keeps only in-frame clonotypes and omits some of them. Of around 20,000 clones in the sample, 82% were seen once. The CDR3 has 17 residues. Germline V lookup: CDR1 SGHTA, CDR2 FQGTGA. V was pared by 7 bases and J by 0 bases, with 22 bases between. With respect to this clone: As yet, its antigen is unknown.

The clonotype was recovered from a woman in her twenties or thirties with HIV. This rearrangement joins TRBV7-3 to TRBJ2-7, with a tentative D call TRBD1 (6 bases). The input for sequencing was unsorted PBMCs, taken 0.2 years after starting antiretroviral therapy. Written as DNA, the CDR3 is TGTGCCAGCACTCTACGGCGGATCAGGGGTTTCTCCTACGAGCAGTACGTC. Protein product: CASTLRRIRGFSYEQYV.